Below are 22 T cell receptor beta chains sequenced from a single sample in a study of CD8+CD57+ T cells in acquired aplastic anemia. The template for TCR beta VDJ and CDR3 sequence profiling was genomic DNA. TCRdb processed the reads anew with MiXCR; each CDR3 protein has one entry. Of 150,000 to 200,000 distinct CDR3 sequences in the sample, around 60% were seen once. The sequencing input was sorted CD4+, CD8+, or CD8+CD57+ T cells (not recorded which) from PBMCs. These receptors were obtained from a human donor in good health.

This clonotype was seen only a few times. The V gene is TRBV27, the J gene TRBJ2-7; a weak D match, TRBD1 (6 bases). V was clipped by 1 base and J by 5 bases, with 15 bases between them. This CDR3 contains 15 residues. CDR1 is MNHEY, CDR2 SMNVEV, per germline (reference sequence). For the CDR3, the DNA is TGTGCCAGCAGTTTATTCGGCAGGGGTCTCAACGAGCAGTACTTC. It yields the protein CASSLFGRGLNEQYF.

This clonotype has ten or more counts. The chain employs TRBV19 and TRBJ1-2, with 8 bases identical to TRBD1. There are 15 residues in the CDR3. Germline V gene sequence: CDR1 LNHDA, CDR2 SQIVND (reference sequence). V gave up 3 bases and J gave up 4 bases; unmatched junction bases: 7. The CDR3 sequence: CASSMGRDRPYGYTF. The DNA of the CDR3 is TGTGCCAGTAGTATGGGGCGGGACAGGCCCTATGGCTACACCTTC.

The table lists this clonotype with many counts. The CDR3 DNA is TGCGCCAGCAGCCTAGCGGGAGGATCCTCCTACGAGCAGTACTTC. It specifies CASSLAGGSSYEQYF. The gene calls are TRBV4-1 and TRBJ2-7, with 10 bases that match TRBD2. The CDR3 consists of 15 residues. CDR1 is MGHRA and CDR2 is YSYEKL in the germline V gene. The V gene end was trimmed by 4 bases and the J gene end by 0 bases; junction bases not matched to a gene: 3.

The CDR3 loop reads CASSEVARPARDTQYF. The CDR3, as DNA: TGTGCCAGCAGTGAAGTCGCGCGCCCCGCTAGAGATACGCAGTATTTT. This chain links TRBV2 with TRBJ2-3; unclear D gene. The CDR3 spans 16 residues. Germline V gene sequence: CDR1 SNHLY, CDR2 FYNNEI. V shed 1 base and J shed 5 bases, with 16 bases lying between them.

With regard to this clonotype: A read error may explain this, as a much larger clone is one base away. This chain joins TRBV20-1 and TRBJ1-3; 7 bases agree with TRBD1. CDR1 DFQATT and CDR2 SNEGSKA come from the germline V gene (reference sequence). The CDR3 totals 15 residues. V dropped 0 bases and J dropped 8; count of bases not matched to a gene: 10. The CDR3 sequence: CSARDQGGPGDTIYF. CDR3 nucleotides: TGCAGTGCTAGAGATCAGGGGGGTCCGGGAGACACCATATATTTT.

This clonotype was seen at least ten times. The chain is built from TRBV2 and TRBJ1-2; no clear D. V was shortened by 0 bases and J by 4 bases, with 9 bases between the two germline ends. CDR3 length: 14 amino acids. Germline V CDR1 and CDR2: SNHLY, FYNNEI. The CDR3 protein is CASSEAWGTYGYTF. Written as DNA, the CDR3 is TGTGCCAGCAGTGAAGCGTGGGGAACCTATGGCTACACCTTC.

The V and J genes are TRBV20-1 and TRBJ2-5, with 8 bases identical to TRBD1. V lost 0 bases, J lost 5 bases, and 8 bases stayed unmatched. The CDR3 covers 15 residues. The germline CDR1 and CDR2 sequences are DFQATT and SNEGSKA (reference sequence). CDR3 coding DNA: TGCAGTGCTAGAGAGGACAGGGTGGGAAGGGAGACCCAGTACTTC. Translated, it gives CSAREDRVGRETQYF.

This clonotype was seen a single time. This rearrangement joins TRBV29-1 to TRBJ2-1; D remains unclear. Germline CDR1 is SQVTM and CDR2 is ANQGSEA. The CDR3 is 12 amino acids. Trimming left V 6 bases short and J 9 bases short, with 15 bases between. The CDR3 region has the DNA TGCAGCGTCAGCTTGAAGGTCGGTGAGCAGTTCTTC. Amino acids: CSVSLKVGEQFF.

The CDR3 bases are TGTGCCAGCAGCACCTCAGACGGACGTAATTCACCCCTCCACTTT. It yields the protein CASSTSDGRNSPLHF. The V gene is TRBV7-2, the J gene TRBJ1-6; D not resolved. The CDR3 covers 15 residues. Per germline, CDR1 SGHTA and CDR2 FQGNSA. Trimming shortened V by 5 bases and J by 6 bases, and 14 bases separated the two germline ends.

This clonotype was counted at least ten times. The chain is built from TRBV6-2 or TRBV6-3 and TRBJ2-7, with 9 positions matching TRBD2. Germline V lookup: CDR1 MNHEY, CDR2 SVGEGT. After removal of 10 bases from V and 6 bases from J, the junction contained 13 bases not matched to a gene. The CDR3 contains 14 residues. DNA of the CDR3: TGTGCCACCTCGGTGGGCGGGAGGGCCTCCGAGCAGTACTTC. Protein: CATSVGGRASEQYF.

The chain couples TRBV20-1 to TRBJ1-1; weak D call: TRBD1 (6 bases). In germline, CDR1 is DFQATT, CDR2 SNEGSKA (reference sequence). The CDR3 covers 16 residues. Between the trimmed V and J ends, which lost 3 bases and 5 bases, there was a span of 22 bases. The CDR3 DNA reads TGCAGTGCTAGTCCCCCCGAGGGACATCGCCGAACTGAAGCTTTCTTT. Protein sequence: CSASPPEGHRRTEAFF.

The table lists this clonotype with a few counts. Its ends do not fully match the called genes, so a read error is possible. This chain joins TRBV7-2 and TRBJ1-6; no clear D. The germline CDR1 and CDR2 sequences are SGHTA and FQGNSA. The CDR3 has 13 amino acids. CDR3 sequence: CASSLGGVMPLHF. CDR3 coding DNA: TGTGCCAGTAGCTTAGGCGGGGTGATGCCCCTCCACTTT. Supplemented by reference TRBV7-2 and TRBJ1-6, the full variable domain reads GAGVSQSPSNKVTEKGKDVELRCDPISGHTALYWYRQSLGQGLEFLIYFQGNSAPDKSGLPSDRFSAERTGGSVSTLTIQRTQQEDSAVYLCASSLGGVMPLHFGNGTRLTVT.

As regards this clonotype: This may be a read error: a much more frequent sequence differs by one nucleotide. The gene calls are TRBV27 and TRBJ1-6; D call uncertain. The germline V gene encodes CDR1 MNHEY and CDR2 SMNVEV (reference sequence). CDR3 length: 15 amino acids. The V end was cut by 6 bases, the J end by 3 bases, with 12 bases between. The CDR3 protein is CASSTGGHYNSPLHF. The CDR3 bases are TGTGCCAGCAGCACTGGTGGGCACTATAATTCACCCCTCCACTTT.

J is TRBJ2-2 and V is TRBV7-3, with TRBD2 as a possible D gene (6 bases). This CDR3 spans 15 amino acids. The germline CDR1 and CDR2 sequences are SGHTA and FQGTGA. The ends were cut back, 0 bases at V and 4 bases at J, with 9 bases in the middle. The CDR3 protein is CASSLTYGGTGELFF. CDR3 sequence (DNA): TGTGCCAGCAGCTTAACCTACGGGGGCACCGGGGAGCTGTTTTTT.

CDR3 sequence (DNA): TGCAGTGCGCAACAGGGTGGAGAGACCCAGTACTTC. Its protein product is CSAQQGGETQYF. The rearrangement uses TRBV20-1 and TRBJ2-7; tentative D call: TRBD1 (6 bases). The J call may be faulty, since TRBJ2-5 better matches the DNA end. The CDR3 has 12 amino acids. The germline V gene encodes CDR1 DFQATT and CDR2 SNEGSKA (reference sequence).

The chain employs TRBV7-6 and TRBJ1-2; D is perhaps TRBD1 (6 bases). This CDR3 is built from 15 residues. The V and J ends lost 1 base and 6 bases respectively, with 15 bases between them. The germline V gene has CDR1 SGHVS and CDR2 FNYEAQ. CDR3 sequence: CASSLGATGGNGYTF. Here the CDR3 DNA reads TGTGCCAGCAGCTTAGGAGCGACAGGCGGTAATGGCTACACCTTC.

On this clonotype itself: One junction end does not reproduce the germline sequence, and a read error may be involved. The chain joins TRBV7-3 to TRBJ1-1, with 7 nucleotides matching TRBD1. CDR1 SGHTA and CDR2 FQGTGA come from the germline V gene. This CDR3 is 16 amino acids long. The CDR3 loop reads CASSVTQGMKRTEAFF. CDR3 sequence (DNA): TGTGCCAGCAGCGTAACACAGGGGATGAAGCGGACTGAAGCTTTCTTT.

A few counts support this clonotype. Since a much larger clone is just one base distant, this may be a read error. The V gene is TRBV12-3 or TRBV12-4, the J gene TRBJ2-7; D ambiguous. This CDR3 has 10 amino acids. V was pared by 8 bases and J by 3 bases, with 5 bases between. CDR3 DNA sequence: TGTGCCAGCGGGAACTACGAGCAGTACTTC. Translation: CASGNYEQYF.

The chain recombines TRBV7-2 with TRBJ1-6; 8 bases line up with TRBD1. The CDR3 loop spans 17 amino acids. J lost 9 bases, V lost 4 bases, and 14 bases had no gene match. Germline CDR1 and CDR2: SGHTA and FQGNSA. DNA for the CDR3: TGTGCCAGCAGCTACGGGTGGGTAGGGACAGGAGTTTCACCCCTCCACTTT. Its protein product is CASSYGWVGTGVSPLHF.

V is TRBV5-1 and J is TRBJ2-7; maybe TRBD1 (7 bases). Germline CDR1 is SGHRS and CDR2 is YFSETQ. This CDR3 is 13 amino acids long. Trimming took 6 bases from V and 5 from J, leaving 15 bases between them. This CDR3 reads CASKEGAQNEQYF. In nucleotides, the CDR3 is TGCGCCAGCAAGGAGGGGGCCCAGAACGAGCAGTACTTC.

CDR3 coding DNA: TGCAGTGCTAGGGCCGGGACAGGGCATGGCTACACCTTC. This gives the protein CSARAGTGHGYTF. The chain is built from TRBV20-1 and TRBJ1-2; TRBD1 aligns across 9 bases. There are 13 residues in the CDR3. Trimming took 3 bases from V and 6 from J; bases not matched to a gene: 5. Germline assignment: CDR1 DFQATT and CDR2 SNEGSKA (reference sequence).

This sequence joins TRBV10-3 and TRBJ1-2, with D unclear. This CDR3 is 14 amino acids long. Trimming stripped 3 bases from V and 2 bases from J, with 10 bases between. Germline CDR1 reads ENHRY; CDR2 reads SYGVKD. The CDR3 DNA is TGTGCCATCAGTGATTCCAGTGAGAACTATGGCTACACCTTC. Its translation is CAISDSSENYGYTF.